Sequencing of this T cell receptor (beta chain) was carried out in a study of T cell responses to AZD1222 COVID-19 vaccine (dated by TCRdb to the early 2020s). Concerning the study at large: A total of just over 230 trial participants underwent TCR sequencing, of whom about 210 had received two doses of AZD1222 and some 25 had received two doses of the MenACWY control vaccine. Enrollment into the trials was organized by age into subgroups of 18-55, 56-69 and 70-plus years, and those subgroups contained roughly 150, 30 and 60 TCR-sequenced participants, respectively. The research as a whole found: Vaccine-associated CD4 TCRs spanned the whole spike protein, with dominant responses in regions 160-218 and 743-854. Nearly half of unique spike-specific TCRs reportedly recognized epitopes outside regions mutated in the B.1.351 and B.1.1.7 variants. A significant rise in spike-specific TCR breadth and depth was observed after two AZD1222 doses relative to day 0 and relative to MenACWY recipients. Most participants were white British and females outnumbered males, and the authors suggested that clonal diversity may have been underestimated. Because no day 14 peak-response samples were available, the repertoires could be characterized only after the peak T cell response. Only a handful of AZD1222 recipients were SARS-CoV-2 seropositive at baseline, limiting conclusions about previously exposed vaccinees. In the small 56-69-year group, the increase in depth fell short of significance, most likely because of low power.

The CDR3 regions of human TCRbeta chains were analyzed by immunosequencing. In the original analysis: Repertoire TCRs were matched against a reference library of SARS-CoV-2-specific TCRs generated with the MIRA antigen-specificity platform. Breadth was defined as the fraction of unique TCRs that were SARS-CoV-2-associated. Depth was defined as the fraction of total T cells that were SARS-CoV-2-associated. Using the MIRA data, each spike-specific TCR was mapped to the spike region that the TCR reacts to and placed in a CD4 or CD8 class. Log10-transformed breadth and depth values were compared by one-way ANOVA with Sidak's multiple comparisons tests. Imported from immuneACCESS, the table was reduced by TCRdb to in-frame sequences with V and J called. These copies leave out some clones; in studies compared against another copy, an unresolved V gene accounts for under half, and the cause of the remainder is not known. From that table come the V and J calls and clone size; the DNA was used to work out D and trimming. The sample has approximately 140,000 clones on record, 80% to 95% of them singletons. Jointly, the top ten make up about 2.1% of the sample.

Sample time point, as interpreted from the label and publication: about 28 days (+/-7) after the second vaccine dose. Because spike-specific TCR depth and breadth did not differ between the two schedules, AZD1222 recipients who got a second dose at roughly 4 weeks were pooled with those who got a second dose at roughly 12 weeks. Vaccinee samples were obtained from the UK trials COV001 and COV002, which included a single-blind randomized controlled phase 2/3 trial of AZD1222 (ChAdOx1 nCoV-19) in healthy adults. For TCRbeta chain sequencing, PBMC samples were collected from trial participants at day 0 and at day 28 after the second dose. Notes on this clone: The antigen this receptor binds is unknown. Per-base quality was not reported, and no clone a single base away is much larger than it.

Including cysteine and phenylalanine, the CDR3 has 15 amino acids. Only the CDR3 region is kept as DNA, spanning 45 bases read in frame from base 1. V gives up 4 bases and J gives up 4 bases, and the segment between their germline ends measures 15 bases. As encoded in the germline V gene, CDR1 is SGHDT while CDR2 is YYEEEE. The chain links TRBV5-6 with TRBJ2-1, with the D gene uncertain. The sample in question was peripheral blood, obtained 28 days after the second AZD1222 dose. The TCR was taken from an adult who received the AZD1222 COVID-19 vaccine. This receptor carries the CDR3 CASSLRGQIYNEQFF. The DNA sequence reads TGTGCCAGCAGCCTCCGTGGGCAAATATACAATGAGCAGTTCTTC.